This T cell receptor beta chain was sequenced in a study of T cells in Graves' hyperthyroidism and ophthalmopathy. Amplified regions were TCR beta CDR3 sequences from RNA transcripts. First-round RT-PCR of the TCR CDR3 relied on the HTBI primer set. TCRdb independently ran MiXCR on the multiplex PCR reads; one entry per CDR3 protein. The sample consists of some 690,000 distinct CDR3 sequences, roughly 17% of them appearing once. Germline CDR1 is SGHRS and CDR2 is YFSETQ. V lost 3 bases and J lost 1, with 14 bases in between. The CDR3 is made up of 15 amino acids. Diagnoses were made from clinical symptoms, serum measures (thyroxine and TRAb), thyroid ultrasound and orbital computed tomography.

This chain joins TRBV5-1 and TRBJ2-7; TRBD1 might be the D (6 bases). The sequenced sample consisted of blood. The clonotype originates from a man over 45 with Graves' hyperthyroidism. This CDR3 reads CASSSKQGASYEQYF. The CDR3 coding sequence is TGCGCCAGCAGCTCAAAACAGGGCGCGTCCTACGAGCAGTACTTC.